One sample yielded the 16 T cell receptor beta chains listed below, sequenced in a study of blood T cells in healthy people across ages. It was with a sample-barcoded 5' primer and a J-beta primer mix that a second PCR of roughly 7 to 12 cycles was run. TCRdb re-derived calls from the 5' RACE reads in MiXCR, one entry per CDR3 protein. The top ten hold around 41% of the sample, which has 780,000 or so distinct CDR3 sequences, 53% seen once. Material: blood. The origin of the receptors is an elderly man in good health.

This clonotype was observed a handful of times. The J gene is TRBJ1-2, the V gene TRBV7-9; D unclear. V lost 7 bases and J 2 bases, leaving 17 bases between the germline ends. From germline, CDR1 is SEHNR and CDR2 FQNEAQ (reference sequence). The length of the CDR3 is 15 residues. The CDR3 DNA is TGTGCCAGCACCCGAGGCAGTGGCCAGAACTATGGCTACACCTTC. Translating it yields CASTRGSGQNYGYTF.

This clonotype was seen a handful of times. The chain carries TRBV6-1 and TRBJ2-3, with D possibly being TRBD1 (5 bases). This CDR3 comprises 15 residues. Germline CDR1 is MNHNS and CDR2 is SASEGT. Trimming left V 4 bases short and J 3 bases short, with 14 bases between. The CDR3, as DNA: TGTGCCAGCAGTGCCGGACACGGCCGGACAGATACGCAGTATTTT. It codes for CASSAGHGRTDTQYF.

The J gene is TRBJ2-3, the V gene TRBV6-6; 8 bases match TRBD2. V gave up 6 bases and J gave up 14 bases; unmatched junction bases: 22. Per the germline V gene, CDR1 is MNHNY and CDR2 is SVGAGI (reference sequence). The CDR3 sequence is 16 residues long. The CDR3 loop reads CASSTHLAGRHRYAYF. The CDR3 DNA follows: TGTGCCAGCAGCACTCACTTAGCGGGGAGGCACAGATACGCGTATTTT.

This clonotype showed up just once. The CDR3 region is CASSPATSRETQYF. In nucleotides, the CDR3 is TGTGCCAGCAGCCCGGCGACTAGTCGAGAGACCCAGTACTTC. The chain uses TRBV7-9 and TRBJ2-5; weak D call: TRBD2 (6 bases). Germline CDR1 is SEHNR and CDR2 is FQNEAQ (reference sequence). The CDR3 totals 14 residues. V was clipped by 5 bases and J by 4 bases, with 14 bases between them.

The V call is TRBV7-9, the J call TRBJ2-5, with TRBD2 identical over 10 bases. CDR1 SEHNR and CDR2 FQNEAQ come from the germline V gene (reference sequence). The CDR3 loop spans 17 amino acids. After removal of 7 bases from V and 4 bases from J, the junction contained 15 bases not matched to a gene. DNA of the CDR3: TGTGCCAGCACGATGAGCGGGAGGGGCTTCGGAGGAGAGACCCAGTACTTC. It translates to CASTMSGRGFGGETQYF. Looking up the rest from reference TRBV7-9 and TRBJ2-5 gives the full variable domain: DTGVSQNPRHKITKRGQNVTFRCDPISEHNRLYWYRQTLGQGPEFLTYFQNEAQLEKSRLLSDRFSAERPKGSFSTLEIQRTEQGDSAMYLCASTMSGRGFGGETQYFGPGTRLLVL.

The chain carries TRBV20-1 and TRBJ2-5; the match to TRBD2 covers 7 bases. The V gene end was trimmed by 4 bases and the J gene end by 11 bases; junction bases not matched to a gene: 10. CDR1 and CDR2 from the germline V gene are DFQATT and SNEGSKA (reference sequence). This CDR3 is built from 12 residues. The CDR3, as DNA: TGCAGTGCTACCCCTAGCGGCGATGAGCAGTACTTC. Residues: CSATPSGDEQYF.

The chain has TRBV3-1 and TRBJ2-1; TRBD1 matches at 8 bases. The J segment lost 10 bases and the V segment lost 4 bases, leaving 6 bases of the junction unmatched. The CDR3 contains 13 residues. CDR1 LGHDT and CDR2 YNNKEL come from the germline V gene (reference sequence). In DNA, the CDR3 is TGTGCCAGCAGCCGACAGGGGTCCGGCGAGCAGTTCTTC. Translation: CASSRQGSGEQFF.

This rearrangement joins TRBV12-3 or TRBV12-4 to TRBJ2-1, with 7 bases aligning to TRBD2. This CDR3 has 14 amino acids. Unmatched junction bases numbered 3, after V lost 6 bases and J lost 1 base. CDR3 protein: CASRRTSSYNEQFF. The CDR3 region has the DNA TGTGCCAGCAGACGGACTAGTTCCTACAATGAGCAGTTCTTC.

V is TRBV20-1 and J is TRBJ2-7, with D perhaps being TRBD1 or TRBD2 (5 bases each). CDR3 length: 14 amino acids. V gave up 5 bases and J gave up 0 bases, with 14 bases separating them. Germline V lookup: CDR1 DFQATT, CDR2 SNEGSKA (reference sequence). CDR3 bases: TGCAGTGCTGGGTTTGGGGGAAGCTCCTACGAGCAGTACTTC. Protein: CSAGFGGSSYEQYF.

This clonotype was found once. The V and J genes are TRBV20-1 and TRBJ2-1, with 9 bases fitting TRBD2. Germline V lookup: CDR1 DFQATT, CDR2 SNEGSKA (reference sequence). The length of the CDR3 is 15 residues. V shed 5 bases, J shed 8 bases, and the junction held 13 bases outside the gene matches. CDR3 loop: CSAAPGIAGDHEQFF. CDR3 nucleotides: TGCAGTGCTGCACCCGGGATAGCGGGAGATCATGAGCAGTTCTTC.

The CDR3 bases are TGCGCCAGCAGCACCGGACTACCGTCTATCTACGAGCAGTACTTC. Translating gives CASSTGLPSIYEQYF. The chain combines TRBV5-1 with TRBJ2-7, with D perhaps TRBD2 (6 bases). V was shortened by 4 bases and J by 3 bases, with 17 bases between the two germline ends. There are 15 residues in the CDR3. From germline, CDR1 is SGHRS and CDR2 YFSETQ.

This chain joins TRBV9 and TRBJ2-5; D unclear. Per germline, CDR1 SGDLS and CDR2 YYNGEE. The CDR3 is made up of 14 amino acids. V lost 4 bases and J lost 2, with 12 bases in between. This CDR3 reads CASSPDLVQETQYF. CDR3 DNA sequence: TGTGCCAGCAGCCCGGACCTCGTTCAAGAGACCCAGTACTTC.

The CDR3 coding sequence is TGCAGCGTTGATACCGTTATAGGGAATGAGCAGTTCTTC. It codes for CSVDTVIGNEQFF. V and J are TRBV29-1 and TRBJ2-1; D unresolved. V dropped 3 bases and J dropped 7 bases, with 13 bases sitting between them. Germline V gene data show CDR1 as SQVTM and CDR2 as ANQGSEA. This CDR3 comprises 13 residues.

This chain links TRBV6-1 with TRBJ1-2; D is perhaps TRBD1 (5 bases). Trimming left V 3 bases short and J 8 bases short, with 13 bases between. The CDR3 is made up of 13 amino acids. Germline assignment: CDR1 MNHNS and CDR2 SASEGT. This CDR3 is CASSEGRVQGYTF. The CDR3 DNA is TGTGCCAGCAGTGAGGGCAGGGTGCAGGGCTACACCTTC.

The genes are TRBV3-1 and TRBJ1-1; D is undetermined. The CDR3 extends over 15 amino acids. The ends were cut back, 3 bases at V and 0 bases at J, with 11 bases in the middle. Germline-derived CDR1 and CDR2 are LGHDT and YNNKEL (reference sequence). The CDR3 reads CASSHSLVLNTEAFF. The CDR3 coding sequence is TGTGCCAGCAGCCATAGTCTGGTCTTGAACACTGAAGCTTTCTTT.

This sequence joins TRBV20-1 and TRBJ2-1, with a weak D call TRBD2 (5 bases). With 3 bases removed from V and 8 bases from J, the gap between germline ends came to 17 bases. Per germline, CDR1 DFQATT and CDR2 SNEGSKA (reference sequence). CDR3 length: 14 residues. In DNA form, the CDR3 reads TGCAGTGCTAGCCCGGGTGGGCGGGCTGATGAGCAGTTCTTC. It yields the protein CSASPGGRADEQFF.